The 12 T cell receptor beta chains below come from one sample, sequenced in a study of response to subunit inactivated influenza vaccine. TCRdb fed the RT-PCR reads into MiXCR, producing one record per CDR3 protein. Found here are around 150,000 distinct CDR3 sequences, roughly a tenth of them singletons; the top ten hold around 12%. Sequencing was performed on non-naive T cells sorted from PBMCs, taken roughly 46 days after vaccination. All receptors come from a man aged 50 or older who received an inactivated influenza vaccine.

Many counts were recorded for this clonotype. The J gene is TRBJ1-6, the V gene TRBV12-3 or TRBV12-4, with TRBD1 as a possible D gene (6 bases). The CDR3 loop spans 14 amino acids. Trimming removed 6 bases at V and 8 bases at J, with 14 bases between. CDR3 nucleotides: TGTGCCAGCAGGCCCGGGACACGTCATTCACCCCTCCACTTT. Residues: CASRPGTRHSPLHF.

This clonotype was detected ten times or more. This rearrangement joins TRBV15 to TRBJ2-5; D is unclear. The CDR3 runs to 13 residues. The germline gives CDR1 LNHNV, CDR2 YYDKDF (reference sequence). The germline V and J ends were trimmed by 1 base and 5 bases, with 8 bases remaining between them. The CDR3 coding sequence is TGTGCCACCAGCAGAGCCCCCCGGGAGACCCAGTACTTC. Translating gives CATSRAPRETQYF.

This clonotype was seen ten or more times. The chain carries TRBV4-1 and TRBJ2-7, with D perhaps matching TRBD2 (5 bases). V was shortened by 0 bases and J by 2 bases, with 14 bases between the two germline ends. Germline V gene data show CDR1 as MGHRA and CDR2 as YSYEKL. The CDR3 has 16 amino acids. This CDR3 reads CASSQDERLAAYEQYF. DNA of the CDR3: TGCGCCAGCAGCCAAGACGAGAGGCTAGCTGCCTACGAGCAGTACTTC.

Ten or more counts support this clonotype. The rearrangement joins TRBV12-3 or TRBV12-4 to TRBJ1-5; 8 bases fit TRBD1. The ends lost 5 bases at V and 0 bases at J; junction bases unmatched: 6. CDR3 length equals 16 residues. CDR3 in amino acids: CASSPPGQDSNQPQHF. The CDR3 region has the DNA TGTGCCAGCAGTCCTCCGGGACAGGATAGCAATCAGCCCCAGCATTTT.

In this sample, this clonotype is medium-sized. The gene calls are TRBV12-3 or TRBV12-4 and TRBJ2-1; 9 nucleotides align to TRBD1. The trim removed 5 bases at V and 6 bases at J, leaving 11 bases unmatched. The CDR3 is made up of 16 amino acids. CDR3 loop: CASSPGTGILGNEQFF. The CDR3 nucleotides are TGTGCCAGCAGTCCCGGGACAGGGATTCTAGGCAATGAGCAGTTCTTC.

The CDR3 loop reads CASSPTVRGGCEQYF. CDR3 bases: TGCGCCAGCAGTCCGACCGTTAGGGGCGGTTGCGAGCAGTACTTC. This chain connects TRBV23-1 to TRBJ2-7; perhaps TRBD1 as D (5 bases). TRBV23-1 is reported as an ORF; its role is uncertain. The V and J ends lost 4 bases and 6 bases respectively, with 19 bases between them. This CDR3 contains 15 residues.

Ten or more counts support this clonotype. The chain employs TRBV4-3 and TRBJ1-6; D ambiguous. There are 16 residues in the CDR3. The germline V and J ends were trimmed by 3 bases and 7 bases, with 16 bases remaining between them. Germline assignment: CDR1 LGHNA and CDR2 YSLEER. CDR3 bases: TGCGCCAGCAGCCAGGCGCTAGGGAGTAAGAATTCACCCCTCCACTTT. Translated: CASSQALGSKNSPLHF.

This clonotype was counted at least ten times. The chain employs TRBV5-1 and TRBJ2-5; 7 bases map to TRBD1. The germline V gene has CDR1 SGHRS and CDR2 YFSETQ. This CDR3 is 14 amino acids long. Unmatched junction bases numbered 4, after V lost 2 bases and J lost 3 bases. CDR3 protein: CASSFGTAKETQYF. Written as DNA, the CDR3 is TGCGCCAGCAGCTTTGGGACAGCAAAAGAGACCCAGTACTTC. Looking up the rest from reference TRBV5-1 and TRBJ2-5 gives the full variable domain: KAGVTQTPRYLIKTRGQQVTLSCSPISGHRSVSWYQQTPGQGLQFLFEYFSETQRNKGNFPGRFSGRQFSNSRSEMNVSTLELGDSALYLCASSFGTAKETQYFGPGTRLLVL.

The J gene is TRBJ1-3, the V gene TRBV15, with unresolved D. Germline CDR1 reads LNHNV; CDR2 reads YYDKDF (reference sequence). CDR3 length: 16 amino acids. Trimming took off 0 bases at V and 0 bases at J, with 9 bases between the two ends. The CDR3 nucleotides are TGTGCCACCAGCAGAGATAACAGAGCCTCTGGAAACACCATATATTTT. Its translation: CATSRDNRASGNTIYF.

J is TRBJ2-5 and V is TRBV6-5; 11 bases map to TRBD2. Germline V gene data show CDR1 as MNHEY and CDR2 as SVGAGI. CDR3 length: 13 residues. V lost 4 bases to trimming and J lost 5 bases; unmatched junction nucleotides: 0. This chain's CDR3 is CASSSSGRETQYF. The DNA of the CDR3 is TGTGCCAGCAGTTCTAGCGGGAGGGAGACCCAGTACTTC.

This chain joins TRBV5-6 and TRBJ2-2; D unresolved. CDR1 SGHDT and CDR2 YYEEEE come from the germline V gene. V was shortened by 1 base and J by 6 bases, with 4 bases between the two germline ends. The CDR3 extends over 12 amino acids. CDR3 in DNA: TGTGCCAGCAGCTTGACAGCCGGGGAGCTGTTTTTT. Its protein is CASSLTAGELFF. The full variable domain, its missing parts supplied by reference TRBV5-6 and TRBJ2-2, is DAGVTQSPTHLIKTRGQQVTLRCSPKSGHDTVSWYQQALGQGPQFIFQYYEEEERQRGNFPDRFSGHQFPNYSSELNVNALLLGDSALYLCASSLTAGELFFGEGSRLTVL.

The chain links TRBV18 to TRBJ1-6; unclear D gene. CDR3 length: 15 amino acids. Germline values: CDR1 KGHSH, CDR2 LQKENI. V was cut by 1 base and J by 4 bases, with 8 bases left in between. This CDR3 reads CASSPQPRYNSPLHF. The CDR3 bases are TGTGCCAGCTCACCACAACCTAGGTATAATTCACCCCTCCACTTT.